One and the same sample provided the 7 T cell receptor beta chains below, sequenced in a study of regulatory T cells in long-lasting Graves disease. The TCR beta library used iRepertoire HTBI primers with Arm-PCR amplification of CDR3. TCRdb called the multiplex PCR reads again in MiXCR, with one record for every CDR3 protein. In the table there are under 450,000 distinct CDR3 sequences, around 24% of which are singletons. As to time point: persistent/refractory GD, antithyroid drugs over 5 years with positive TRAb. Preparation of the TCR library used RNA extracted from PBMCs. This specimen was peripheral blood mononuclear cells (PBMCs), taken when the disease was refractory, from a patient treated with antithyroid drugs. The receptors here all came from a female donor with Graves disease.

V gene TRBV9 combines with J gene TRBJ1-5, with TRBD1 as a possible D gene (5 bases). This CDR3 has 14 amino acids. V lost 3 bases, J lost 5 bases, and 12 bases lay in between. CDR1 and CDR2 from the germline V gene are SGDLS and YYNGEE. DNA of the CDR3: TGTGCCAGCAGCGGAGACTCAGGGTATCAGCCCCAGCATTTT. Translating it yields CASSGDSGYQPQHF.

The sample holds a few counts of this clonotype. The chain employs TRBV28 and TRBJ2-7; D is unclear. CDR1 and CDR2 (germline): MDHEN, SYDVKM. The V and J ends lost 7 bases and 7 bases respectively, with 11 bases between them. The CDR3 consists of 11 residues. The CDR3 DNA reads TGTGCCAGCACCCAAGTGGGTGAGCAGTACTTC. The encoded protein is CASTQVGEQYF.

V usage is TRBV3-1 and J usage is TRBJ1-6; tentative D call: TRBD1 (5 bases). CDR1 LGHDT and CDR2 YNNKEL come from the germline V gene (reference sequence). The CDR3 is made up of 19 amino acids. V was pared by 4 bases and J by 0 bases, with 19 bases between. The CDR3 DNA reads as TGTGCCAGCAGCCGGGGTAAAGGACATCAGAGCTCCTATAATTCACCCCTCCACTTT. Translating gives CASSRGKGHQSSYNSPLHF.

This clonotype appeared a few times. CDR3 DNA sequence: TGTGCCAGTAGTATACAGGGGAGTATGAACACTGAAGCTTTCTTT. Protein: CASSIQGSMNTEAFF. V usage is TRBV19 and J usage is TRBJ1-1; D perhaps matches TRBD1 (6 bases). The CDR3 is 15 amino acids. Germline V lookup: CDR1 LNHDA, CDR2 SQIVND (reference sequence). Trimming pared 2 bases from V and 0 bases from J, leaving 10 bases between.

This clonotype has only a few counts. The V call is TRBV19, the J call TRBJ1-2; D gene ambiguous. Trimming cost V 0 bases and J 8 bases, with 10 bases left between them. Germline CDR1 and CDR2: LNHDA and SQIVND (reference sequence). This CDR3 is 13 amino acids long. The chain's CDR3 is CASSIEGSGGYTF. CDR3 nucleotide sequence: TGTGCCAGTAGTATAGAGGGTTCGGGGGGCTACACCTTC.

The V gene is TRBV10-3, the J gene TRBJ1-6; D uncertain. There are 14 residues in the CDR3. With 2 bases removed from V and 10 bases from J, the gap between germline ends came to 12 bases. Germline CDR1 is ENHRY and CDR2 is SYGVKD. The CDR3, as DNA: TGTGCCATCAGTGAGGCGGGTGTCGAATCACCCCTCCACTTT. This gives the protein CAISEAGVESPLHF.

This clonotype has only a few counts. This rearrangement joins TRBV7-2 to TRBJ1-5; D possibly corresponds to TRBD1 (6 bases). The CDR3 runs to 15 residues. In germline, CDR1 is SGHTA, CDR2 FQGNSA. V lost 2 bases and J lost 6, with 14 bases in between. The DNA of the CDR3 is TGTGCCAGCAGCTTATCAGGGGCGCGGATTCAGCCCCAGCATTTT. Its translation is CASSLSGARIQPQHF.